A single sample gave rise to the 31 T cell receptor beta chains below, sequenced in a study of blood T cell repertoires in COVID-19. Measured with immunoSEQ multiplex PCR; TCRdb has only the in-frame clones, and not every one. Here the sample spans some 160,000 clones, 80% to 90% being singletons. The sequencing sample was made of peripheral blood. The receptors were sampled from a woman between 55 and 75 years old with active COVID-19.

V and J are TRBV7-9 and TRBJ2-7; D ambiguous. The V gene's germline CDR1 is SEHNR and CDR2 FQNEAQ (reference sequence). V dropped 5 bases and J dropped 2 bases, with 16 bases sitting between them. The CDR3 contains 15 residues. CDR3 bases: TGTGCCAGCAGCCCCCTCCCGACAAGGACCTACGAGCAGTACTTC. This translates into CASSPLPTRTYEQYF.

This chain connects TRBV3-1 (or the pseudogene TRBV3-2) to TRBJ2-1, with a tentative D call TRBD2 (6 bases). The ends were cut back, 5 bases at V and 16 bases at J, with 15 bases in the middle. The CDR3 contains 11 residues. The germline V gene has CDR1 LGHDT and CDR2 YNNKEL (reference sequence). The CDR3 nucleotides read TGTGCCAGCAGCGTCCTAGTGGGGGGATTCTTC. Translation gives CASSVLVGGFF.

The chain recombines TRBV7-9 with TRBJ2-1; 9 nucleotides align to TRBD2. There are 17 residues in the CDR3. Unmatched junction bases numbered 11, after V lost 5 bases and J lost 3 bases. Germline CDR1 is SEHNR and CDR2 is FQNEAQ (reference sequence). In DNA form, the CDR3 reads TGTGCCAGCAGCCCTCCTGACCCTAGCGGGGACTACAATGAGCAGTTCTTC. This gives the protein CASSPPDPSGDYNEQFF.

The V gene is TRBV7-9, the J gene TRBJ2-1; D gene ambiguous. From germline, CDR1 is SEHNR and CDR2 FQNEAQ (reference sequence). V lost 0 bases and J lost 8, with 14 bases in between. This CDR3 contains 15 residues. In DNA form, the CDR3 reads TGTGCCAGCAGCTTAGCTCTTAAATCTTCGGATGAGCAGTTCTTC. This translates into CASSLALKSSDEQFF. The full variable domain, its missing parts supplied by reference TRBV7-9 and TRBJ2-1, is DTGVSQNPRHKITKRGQNVTFRCDPISEHNRLYWYRQTLGQGPEFLTYFQNEAQLEKSRLLSDRFSAERPKGSFSTLEIQRTEQGDSAMYLCASSLALKSSDEQFFGPGTRLTVL.

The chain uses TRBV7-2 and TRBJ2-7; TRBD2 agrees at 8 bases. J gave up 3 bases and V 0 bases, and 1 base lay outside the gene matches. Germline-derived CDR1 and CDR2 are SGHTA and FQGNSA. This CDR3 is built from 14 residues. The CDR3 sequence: CASSLASGSYEQYF. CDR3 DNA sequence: TGTGCCAGCAGCTTAGCGAGCGGGAGCTACGAGCAGTACTTC.

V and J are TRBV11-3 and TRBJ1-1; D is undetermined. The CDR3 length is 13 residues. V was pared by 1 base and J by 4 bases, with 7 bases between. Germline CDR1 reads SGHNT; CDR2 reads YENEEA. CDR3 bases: TGTGCCAGCAGCTTAGGTTCTATCACTGAAGCTTTCTTT. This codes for CASSLGSITEAFF. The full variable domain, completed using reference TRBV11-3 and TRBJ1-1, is EAGVVQSPRYKIIEKKQPVAFWCNPISGHNTLYWYLQNLGQGPELLIRYENEEAVDDSQLPKDRFSAERLKGVDSTLKIQPAELGDSAVYLCASSLGSITEAFFGQGTRLTVV.

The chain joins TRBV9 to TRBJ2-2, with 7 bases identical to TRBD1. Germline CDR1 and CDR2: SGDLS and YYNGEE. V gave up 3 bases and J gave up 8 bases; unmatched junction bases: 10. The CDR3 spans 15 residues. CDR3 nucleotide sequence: TGTGCCAGCAGCGCACAAGACAGGGCGTCAGGGGAGCTGTTTTTT. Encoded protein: CASSAQDRASGELFF. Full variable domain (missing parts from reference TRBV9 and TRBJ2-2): DSGVTQTPKHLITATGQRVTLRCSPRSGDLSVYWYQQSLDQGLQFLIQYYNGEERAKGNILERFSAQQFPDLHSELNLSSLELGDSALYFCASSAQDRASGELFFGEGSRLTVL.

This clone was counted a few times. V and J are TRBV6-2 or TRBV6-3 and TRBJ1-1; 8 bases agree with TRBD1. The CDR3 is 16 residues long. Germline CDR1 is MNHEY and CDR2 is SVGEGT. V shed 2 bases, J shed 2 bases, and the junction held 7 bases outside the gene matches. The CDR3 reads CASSYGQGAGNTEAFF. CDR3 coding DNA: TGTGCCAGCAGTTACGGTCAGGGGGCGGGAAACACTGAAGCTTTCTTT.

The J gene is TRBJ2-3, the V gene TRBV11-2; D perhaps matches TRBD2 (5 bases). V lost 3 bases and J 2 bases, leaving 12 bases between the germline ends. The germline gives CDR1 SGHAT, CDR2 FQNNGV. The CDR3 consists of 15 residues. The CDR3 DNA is TGTGCCAGCAGCTTCAGAGGGCATACCACAGATACGCAGTATTTT. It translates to CASSFRGHTTDTQYF.

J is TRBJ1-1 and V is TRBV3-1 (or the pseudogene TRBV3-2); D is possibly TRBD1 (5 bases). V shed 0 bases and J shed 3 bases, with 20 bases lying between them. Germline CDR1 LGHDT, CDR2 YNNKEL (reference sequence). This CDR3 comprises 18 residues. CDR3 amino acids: CASSQDMGGKVRDTEAFF. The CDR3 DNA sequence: TGTGCCAGCAGCCAAGATATGGGGGGGAAGGTTAGGGACACTGAAGCTTTCTTT.

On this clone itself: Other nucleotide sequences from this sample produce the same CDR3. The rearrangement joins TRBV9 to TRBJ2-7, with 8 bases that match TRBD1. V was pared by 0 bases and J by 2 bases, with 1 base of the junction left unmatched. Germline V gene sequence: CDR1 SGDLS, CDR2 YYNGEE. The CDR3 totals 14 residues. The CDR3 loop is CASSVGTGTYEQYF. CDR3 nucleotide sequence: TGTGCCAGCAGCGTAGGGACAGGGACCTACGAGCAGTACTTC.

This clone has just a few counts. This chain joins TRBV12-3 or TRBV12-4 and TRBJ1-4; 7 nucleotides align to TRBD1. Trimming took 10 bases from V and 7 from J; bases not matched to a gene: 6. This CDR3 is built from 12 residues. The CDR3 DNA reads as TGTGCCACCGGGACAGCAATTGAAAAACTGTTTTTT. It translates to CATGTAIEKLFF.

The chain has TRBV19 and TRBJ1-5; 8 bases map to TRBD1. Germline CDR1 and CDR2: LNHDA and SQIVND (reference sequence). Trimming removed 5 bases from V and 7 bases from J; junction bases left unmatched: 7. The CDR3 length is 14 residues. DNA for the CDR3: TGTGCCAGTAGTCGGACAGGGAAAGGGCAGCCCCAGCATTTT. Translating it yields CASSRTGKGQPQHF.

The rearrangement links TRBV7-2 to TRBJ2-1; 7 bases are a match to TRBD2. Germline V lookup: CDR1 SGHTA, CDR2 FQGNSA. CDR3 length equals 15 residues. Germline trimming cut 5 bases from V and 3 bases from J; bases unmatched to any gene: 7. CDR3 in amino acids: CASSELAGRYNEQFF. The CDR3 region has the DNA TGTGCCAGCAGCGAATTAGCGGGTCGCTACAATGAGCAGTTCTTC.

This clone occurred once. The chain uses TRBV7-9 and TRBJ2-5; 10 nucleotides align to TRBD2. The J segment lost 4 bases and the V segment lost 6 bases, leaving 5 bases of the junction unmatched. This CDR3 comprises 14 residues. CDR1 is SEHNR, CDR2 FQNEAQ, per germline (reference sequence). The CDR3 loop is CASSLIAGGETQYF. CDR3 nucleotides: TGTGCCAGCAGTCTAATAGCGGGAGGAGAGACCCAGTACTTC.

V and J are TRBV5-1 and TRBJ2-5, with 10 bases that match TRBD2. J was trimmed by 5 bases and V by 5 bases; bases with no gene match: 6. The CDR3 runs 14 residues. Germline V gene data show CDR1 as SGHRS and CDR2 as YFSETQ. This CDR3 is CASRAGGLRETQYF. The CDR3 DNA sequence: TGCGCCAGCAGAGCGGGAGGGTTGCGGGAGACCCAGTACTTC.

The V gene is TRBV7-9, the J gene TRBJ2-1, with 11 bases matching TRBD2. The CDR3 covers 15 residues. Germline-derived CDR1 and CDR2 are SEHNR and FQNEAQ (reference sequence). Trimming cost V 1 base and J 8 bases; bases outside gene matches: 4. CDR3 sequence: CASSLELAGVDEQFF. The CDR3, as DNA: TGTGCCAGCAGCTTAGAACTAGCGGGAGTCGATGAGCAGTTCTTC.

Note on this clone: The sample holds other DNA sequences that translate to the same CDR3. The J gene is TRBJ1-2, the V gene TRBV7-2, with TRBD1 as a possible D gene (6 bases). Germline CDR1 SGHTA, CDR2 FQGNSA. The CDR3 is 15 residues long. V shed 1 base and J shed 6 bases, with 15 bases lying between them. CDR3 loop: CASSLGAGRDNGYTF. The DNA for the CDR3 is TGTGCCAGCAGCTTAGGTGCGGGTAGGGACAATGGCTACACCTTC. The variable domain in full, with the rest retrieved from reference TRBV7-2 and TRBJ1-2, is GAGVSQSPSNKVTEKGKDVELRCDPISGHTALYWYRQSLGQGLEFLIYFQGNSAPDKSGLPSDRFSAERTGGSVSTLTIQRTQQEDSAVYLCASSLGAGRDNGYTFGSGTRLTVV.

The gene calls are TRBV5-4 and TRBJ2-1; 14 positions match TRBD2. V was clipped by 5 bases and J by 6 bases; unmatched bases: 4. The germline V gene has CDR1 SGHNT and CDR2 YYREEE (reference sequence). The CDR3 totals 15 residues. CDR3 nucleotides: TGTGCCAGCAGGTCCGGGACTAGCGGGGGCAATGAGCAGTTCTTC. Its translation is CASRSGTSGGNEQFF.

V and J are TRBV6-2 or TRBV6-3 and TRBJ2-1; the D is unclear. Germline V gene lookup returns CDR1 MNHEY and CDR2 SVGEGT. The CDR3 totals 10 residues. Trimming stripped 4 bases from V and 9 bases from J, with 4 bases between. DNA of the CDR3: TGTGCCAGCAGTTCCGGTGAGCAGTTCTTC. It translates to CASSSGEQFF.

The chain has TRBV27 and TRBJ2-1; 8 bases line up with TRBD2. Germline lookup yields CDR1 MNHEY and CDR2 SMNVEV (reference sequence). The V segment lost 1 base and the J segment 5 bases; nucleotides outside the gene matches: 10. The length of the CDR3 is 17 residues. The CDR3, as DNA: TGTGCCAGCAGTTTATTTTCTTCGGGAGGGCCAAACAATGAGCAGTTCTTC. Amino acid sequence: CASSLFSSGGPNNEQFF.

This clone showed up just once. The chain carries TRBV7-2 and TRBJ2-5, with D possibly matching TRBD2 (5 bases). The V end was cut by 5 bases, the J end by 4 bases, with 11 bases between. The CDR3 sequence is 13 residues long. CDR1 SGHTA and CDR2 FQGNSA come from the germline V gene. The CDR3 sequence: CASSLSRGETQYF. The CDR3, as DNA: TGTGCCAGCAGCCTTTCCCGGGGAGAGACCCAGTACTTC.

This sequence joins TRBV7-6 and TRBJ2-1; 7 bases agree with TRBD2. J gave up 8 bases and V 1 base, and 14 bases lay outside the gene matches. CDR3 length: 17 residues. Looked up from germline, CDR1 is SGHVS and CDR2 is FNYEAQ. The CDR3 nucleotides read TGTGCCAGCAGCTTAGGGCGGTCGGCGGGAGAGAAGTATGAGCAGTTCTTC. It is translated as CASSLGRSAGEKYEQFF.

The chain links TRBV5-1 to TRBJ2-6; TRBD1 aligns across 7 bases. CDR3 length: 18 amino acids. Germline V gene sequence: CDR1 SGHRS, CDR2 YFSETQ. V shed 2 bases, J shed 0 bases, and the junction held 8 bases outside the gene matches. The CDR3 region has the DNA TGCGCCAGCAGCTTTTCGGGACAGCACAGCTCTGGGGCCAACGTCCTGACTTTC. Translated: CASSFSGQHSSGANVLTF.

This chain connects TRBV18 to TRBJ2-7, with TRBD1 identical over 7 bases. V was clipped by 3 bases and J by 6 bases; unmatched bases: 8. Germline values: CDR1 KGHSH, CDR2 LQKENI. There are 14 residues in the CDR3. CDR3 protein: CASSPVGRDSEQYF. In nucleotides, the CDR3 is TGTGCCAGCTCACCTGTGGGACGGGACAGCGAGCAGTACTTC.

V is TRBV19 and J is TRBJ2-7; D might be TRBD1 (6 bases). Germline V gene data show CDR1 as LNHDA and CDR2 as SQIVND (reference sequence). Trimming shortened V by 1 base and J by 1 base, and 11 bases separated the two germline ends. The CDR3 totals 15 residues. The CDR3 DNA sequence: TGTGCCAGTAGTATAGGGGGGCCCCCGTCCTACGAGCAGTACTTC. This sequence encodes CASSIGGPPSYEQYF.

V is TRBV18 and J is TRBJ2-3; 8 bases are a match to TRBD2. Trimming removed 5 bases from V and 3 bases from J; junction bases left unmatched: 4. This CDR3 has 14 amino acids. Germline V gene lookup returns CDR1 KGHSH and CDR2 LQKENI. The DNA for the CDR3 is TGTGCCAGCTCATCGGGAGGGCCGACAGATACGCAGTATTTT. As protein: CASSSGGPTDTQYF.

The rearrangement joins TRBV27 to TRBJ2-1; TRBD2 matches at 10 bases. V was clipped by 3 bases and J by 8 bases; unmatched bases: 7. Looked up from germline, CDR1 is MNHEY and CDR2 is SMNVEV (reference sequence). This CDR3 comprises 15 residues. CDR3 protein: CASSFISGRGDEQFF. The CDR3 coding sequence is TGTGCCAGCAGTTTTATCAGCGGGAGGGGCGATGAGCAGTTCTTC.

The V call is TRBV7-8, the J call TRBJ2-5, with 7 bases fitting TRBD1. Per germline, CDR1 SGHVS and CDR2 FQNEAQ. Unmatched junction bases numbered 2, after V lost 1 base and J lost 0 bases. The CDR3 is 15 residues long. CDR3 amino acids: CASSLGTGNQETQYF. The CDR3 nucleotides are TGTGCCAGCAGCTTAGGGACAGGAAACCAAGAGACCCAGTACTTC.

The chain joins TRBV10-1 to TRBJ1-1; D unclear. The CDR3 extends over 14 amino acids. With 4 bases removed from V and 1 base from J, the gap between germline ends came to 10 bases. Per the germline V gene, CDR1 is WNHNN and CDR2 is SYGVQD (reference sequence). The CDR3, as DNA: TGCGCCAGCAGTGGAGGACGGGAGAACACTGAAGCTTTCTTT. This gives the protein CASSGGRENTEAFF.

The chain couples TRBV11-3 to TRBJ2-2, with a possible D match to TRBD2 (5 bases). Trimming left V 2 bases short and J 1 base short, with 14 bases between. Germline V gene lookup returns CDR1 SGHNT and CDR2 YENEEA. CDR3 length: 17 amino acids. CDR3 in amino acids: CASSLRGIEGNTGELFF. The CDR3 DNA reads TGTGCCAGCAGCTTAAGAGGCATAGAGGGGAACACCGGGGAGCTGTTTTTT. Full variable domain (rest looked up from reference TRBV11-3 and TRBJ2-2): EAGVVQSPRYKIIEKKQPVAFWCNPISGHNTLYWYLQNLGQGPELLIRYENEEAVDDSQLPKDRFSAERLKGVDSTLKIQPAELGDSAVYLCASSLRGIEGNTGELFFGEGSRLTVL.